The rows below give T cell receptor beta chains drawn from one sample of a study of cytomegalovirus exposure and HLA in healthy donors. The protocol was immunoSEQ multiplex PCR, while the TCRdb copy is restricted to in-frame clones and leaves out a portion. The table includes 180,000 or so clones, 76% detected once. Input material: PBMCs. The source of these receptors is a woman between 25 and 40 years old in good health and CMV-seropositive. Each CDR3 is given with its conserved first and last residue. D genes are given only for firm matches. Where a row states a size, it is once, few, many or the class of an expanded clone; other rows omit it.

d_call	clone_size	v_call	j_call	cdr3_aa	cdr3_nt
-	-	TRBV7-2	TRBJ2-4	CASSPTWGVGKNIQYF	TGTGCCAGCAGCCCTACCTGGGGGGTAGGCAAAAACATTCAGTACTTC
TRBD1	-	TRBV11-2	TRBJ1-2	CASSATGGGYGYTF	TGTGCCAGCAGCGCCACAGGGGGCGGGTATGGCTACACCTTC
TRBD1	-	TRBV19	TRBJ2-7	CASIAGGRFGTANEQYF	TGTGCCAGTATCGCTGGTGGACGATTCGGGACAGCCAACGAGCAGTACTTC
-	-	TRBV29-1	TRBJ1-5	CSVADGKDSNQPQHF	TGCAGCGTTGCCGACGGGAAAGATAGCAATCAGCCCCAGCATTTT
-	few	TRBV11-3	TRBJ2-2	CASSLGEGSGTGELFF	TGTGCCAGCAGCTTAGGAGAGGGTAGCGGCACCGGGGAGCTGTTTTTT
TRBD2	-	TRBV6-5	TRBJ2-2	CASSPRLAGTGELFF	TGTGCCAGCAGTCCGAGACTAGCGGGCACCGGGGAGCTGTTTTTT
TRBD1	-	TRBV18	TRBJ2-5	CASSPRAGGEETQYF	TGTGCCAGCTCACCACGGGCAGGGGGCGAGGAGACCCAGTACTTC
TRBD2	-	TRBV19	TRBJ2-3	CASSWSGGTDTQYF	TGTGCCAGTAGTTGGAGCGGGGGGACAGATACGCAGTATTTT
-	-	TRBV2	TRBJ2-3	CASGAEYTDTQYF	TGTGCCAGCGGGGCGGAGTACACAGATACGCAGTATTTT
TRBD1	-	TRBV29-1	TRBJ2-4	CSAIYRGPGKNIQYF	TGCAGCGCAATCTACAGGGGGCCAGGCAAAAACATTCAGTACTTC
TRBD2	-	TRBV2	TRBJ2-7	CASSGGGGEQYF	TGTGCCAGCAGTGGCGGGGGAGGAGAGCAGTACTTC
TRBD1	-	TRBV19	TRBJ2-7	CASSHTGTASPSSYEQYF	TGTGCCAGTAGTCATACCGGGACAGCCTCCCCAAGCTCCTACGAGCAGTACTTC
-	-	TRBV7-9	TRBJ2-4	CASFPPSSAWDIQYF	TGTGCCAGCTTCCCCCCTTCTAGCGCCTGGGACATTCAGTACTTC
TRBD2	-	TRBV5-1	TRBJ2-5	CAIPRTAGLAGGEETQYF	TGCGCCATTCCCCGGACAGCGGGACTAGCGGGGGGAGAAGAGACCCAGTACTTC
-	-	TRBV10-2	TRBJ1-6	CASSWGTNNSPLHF	TGCGCCAGCAGTTGGGGGACAAATAATTCACCCCTCCACTTT
TRBD1	-	TRBV6-5	TRBJ1-2	CASSRTGGVYGYTF	TGTGCCAGCAGTCGGACAGGGGGCGTCTATGGCTACACCTTC
-	-	TRBV4-3	TRBJ1-5	CASSQDHGGSTQPQHF	TGCGCCAGCAGCCAAGACCATGGGGGCTCTACTCAGCCCCAGCATTTT
-	-	TRBV4-1	TRBJ2-5	CASSPAGAETQYF	TGCGCCAGCAGCCCGGCAGGGGCAGAGACCCAGTACTTC
-	few	TRBV28	TRBJ1-2	CASSMAGADYGYTF	TGTGCCAGCAGTATGGCGGGGGCGGACTATGGCTACACCTTC
TRBD1	-	TRBV6-5	TRBJ2-7	CASSLTGGVYEQYF	TGTGCCAGCAGTTTGACAGGGGGCGTCTACGAGCAGTACTTC
TRBD1	-	TRBV9	TRBJ1-2	CASSGRGGQGNYGYTF	TGTGCCAGCAGCGGGAGGGGGGGACAGGGTAACTATGGCTACACCTTC
-	-	TRBV11-2	TRBJ2-3	CASSRIPVDTQYF	TGTGCCAGCAGCCGAATCCCGGTAGATACGCAGTATTTT
TRBD1	-	TRBV2	TRBJ1-1	CASRNEGADTEAFF	TGTGCCAGCAGGAATGAGGGGGCGGACACTGAAGCTTTCTTT
TRBD2	-	TRBV2	TRBJ2-1	CASSVWTSGNNEQFF	TGTGCCAGCAGTGTGTGGACTAGCGGGAACAATGAGCAGTTCTTC
-	-	TRBV5-4	TRBJ1-2	CASSPSGQTGYTF	TGTGCCAGCAGCCCGAGTGGACAAACCGGCTACACCTTC
-	-	TRBV12-5	TRBJ2-3	CASGLGAADTQYF	TGTGCTAGTGGTTTAGGGGCCGCAGATACGCAGTATTTT
TRBD1	-	TRBV6-5	TRBJ1-2	CASSGDREGRGYTF	TGTGCCAGCAGTGGGGACAGGGAAGGTCGTGGCTACACCTTC
-	-	TRBV6-1	TRBJ2-2	CASSRQNTGELFF	TGTGCCAGCAGTAGACAGAACACCGGGGAGCTGTTTTTT
TRBD2	once	TRBV11-2	TRBJ2-1	CASSRARGGQNEQFF	TGTGCCAGCAGCCGGGCGCGGGGGGGGCAAAATGAGCAGTTCTTC
-	-	TRBV6-5	TRBJ2-7	CASSYEWGGRNEQYF	TGTGCCAGCAGTTACGAGTGGGGGGGCCGAAACGAGCAGTACTTC
-	-	TRBV6-5	TRBJ2-7	CASSYSPGYTYEQYF	TGTGCCAGCAGTTACTCCCCAGGATACACCTACGAGCAGTACTTC
-	-	TRBV28	TRBJ1-2	CASSFSVGYTF	TGTGCCAGCAGTTTCTCGGTTGGCTACACCTTC
TRBD1	-	TRBV10-3	TRBJ1-1	CAISDQGGNTEAFF	TGTGCCATCAGTGACCAGGGGGGCAACACTGAAGCTTTCTTT
-	-	TRBV4-2	TRBJ2-1	CASSQGGDDYNEQFF	TGTGCCAGCAGCCAAGGGGGGGACGATTACAATGAGCAGTTCTTC
TRBD1	-	TRBV11-2	TRBJ2-7	CASSLISSGTGDYEQYF	TGTGCCAGCAGCTTAATATCCTCCGGGACAGGAGACTACGAGCAGTACTTC
-	-	TRBV30	TRBJ1-2	CAWSDRNYGYTF	TGTGCCTGGAGTGACAGAAACTATGGCTACACCTTC
TRBD1	-	TRBV6-5	TRBJ2-5	CASSPLGQQETQYF	TGTGCCAGCAGCCCCCTGGGACAGCAAGAGACCCAGTACTTC
TRBD1	-	TRBV7-8	TRBJ1-2	CASSFTQGAHVGYGYTF	TGTGCCAGCAGCTTTACACAGGGGGCGCATGTTGGCTATGGCTACACCTTC
-	few	TRBV11-2	TRBJ1-6	CASSLNRVYNSPLHF	TGTGCCAGCAGCTTAAACAGGGTTTATAATTCACCCCTCCACTTT
TRBD2	once	TRBV7-2	TRBJ2-5	CASSLTEAGGTTQETQYF	TGTGCCAGCAGCTTAACGGAGGCGGGGGGAACAACACAAGAGACCCAGTACTTC
TRBD2	-	TRBV5-6	TRBJ2-3	CASSLAGGDTQYF	TGTGCCAGCAGCTTGGCGGGGGGAGATACGCAGTATTTT
TRBD1	-	TRBV10-3	TRBJ1-4	CAISSTGGNEKLFF	TGTGCCATCAGCTCGACAGGGGGGAATGAAAAACTGTTTTTT
TRBD2	-	TRBV9	TRBJ2-1	CASSVHGNERGALNEQFF	TGTGCCAGCAGCGTGCATGGGAACGAGCGGGGGGCCCTGAACGAGCAGTTCTTC
TRBD1	-	TRBV28	TRBJ1-2	CAIQGVGYTF	TGTGCCATCCAGGGGGTGGGCTACACCTTC
TRBD1	medium-sized	TRBV19	TRBJ2-7	CARDRGEQYF	TGTGCCAGAGACAGGGGCGAGCAGTACTTC
TRBD1	once	TRBV4-1	TRBJ2-3	CASSQVHRGGTDTQYF	TGCGCCAGCAGCCAAGTACACAGGGGAGGCACAGATACGCAGTATTTT